One sample yielded the 26 T cell receptor beta chains listed below, sequenced in a study of PD-1 blockade in classical Hodgkin lymphoma (TCRdb year 2020). The library was generated by the immunoSEQ multiplex PCR assay. TCRdb limited this immuneACCESS table to in-frame rearrangements with V and J called. A share of clones is missing; checked studies link under half to unresolved V genes, and the rest is unexplained. The sample contains 95,000 to 100,000 clones, 85% to 90% of them found a single time. Jointly, the top ten make up around 6.6% of the sample. This specimen's time point label, per the study, means: cycle 2 day 1 (C2D1) of nivolumab. Every trial patient had relapsed following autologous stem cell transplantation, and prior brentuximab vedotin exposure was what differed among cohorts A, B and C. This material consisted of peripheral blood mononuclear cells (PBMCs), taken before the second cycle of nivolumab. These receptors all come from a human donor with classical Hodgkin lymphoma.

The V call is TRBV10-3, the J call TRBJ1-1; D might be TRBD1 (5 bases). V was pared by 0 bases and J by 5 bases, with 10 bases between. The length of the CDR3 is 14 residues. Germline CDR1 and CDR2: ENHRY and SYGVKD. The CDR3 sequence is CAISESSGQTEAFF. The DNA for the CDR3 is TGTGCCATCAGTGAGTCGTCAGGGCAGACTGAAGCTTTCTTT.

The chain links TRBV5-1 to TRBJ2-3; 10 nucleotides agree with TRBD2. The CDR3 is 16 residues long. CDR1 SGHRS and CDR2 YFSETQ come from the germline V gene. The J segment lost 6 bases and the V segment lost 6 bases, leaving 13 bases of the junction unmatched. The CDR3 reads CASTRSQRGGADTQYF. CDR3 nucleotides: TGCGCCAGCACCCGCTCCCAGCGGGGGGGCGCTGATACGCAGTATTTT.

This clone has more than one count but fewer than ten. V and J are TRBV7-3 and TRBJ1-1; D gene ambiguous. CDR1 and CDR2 from the germline V gene are SGHTA and FQGTGA. The CDR3 contains 13 residues. V was cut by 3 bases and J by 8 bases, with 13 bases left in between. This chain's CDR3 is CASSFRAGGEAFF. In nucleotides, the CDR3 is TGTGCCAGCAGCTTTAGAGCGGGAGGGGAAGCTTTCTTT. The variable domain in full, with the rest retrieved from reference TRBV7-3 and TRBJ1-1, is GAGVSQTPSNKVTEKGKYVELRCDPISGHTALYWYRQSLGQGPEFLIYFQGTGAADDSGLPNDRFFAVRPEGSVSTLKIQRTERGDSAVYLCASSFRAGGEAFFGQGTRLTVV.

The J gene is TRBJ2-7, the V gene TRBV28, with a tentative D call TRBD1 (5 bases). Germline loops: CDR1 MDHEN, CDR2 SYDVKM. V was shortened by 2 bases and J by 3 bases, with 14 bases between the two germline ends. The CDR3 runs to 15 residues. The CDR3 sequence is CASSLQGSSRYEQYF. The CDR3 DNA reads as TGTGCCAGCAGTTTACAGGGATCATCCCGCTACGAGCAGTACTTC. The full variable domain, in which reference TRBV28 and TRBJ2-7 provide the parts outside the CDR3, is DVKVTQSSRYLVKRTGEKVFLECVQDMDHENMFWYRQDPGLGLRLIYFSYDVKMKEKGDIPEGYSVSREKKERFSLILESASTNQTSMYLCASSLQGSSRYEQYFGPGTRLTVT.

This sequence joins TRBV14 and TRBJ1-2; D unresolved. The germline V gene has CDR1 SGHDN and CDR2 FVKESK. The V gene lost 4 bases and the J gene lost 6 bases, with 18 bases spanning the gap. The CDR3 contains 15 residues. For the CDR3, the DNA is TGTGCCAGCAGCCTACACCCTGGCCGAAAGGATGGCTACACCTTC. Protein product: CASSLHPGRKDGYTF.

V gene TRBV5-6 combines with J gene TRBJ2-1; D unresolved. The CDR3 runs 15 residues. CDR1 SGHDT and CDR2 YYEEEE come from the germline V gene. Trimming cost V 4 bases and J 5 bases, with 16 bases left between them. CDR3 sequence reads: CASSGPDGHDNEQFF. The CDR3 region has the DNA TGTGCCAGCAGCGGGCCGGACGGGCATGACAATGAGCAGTTCTTC.

V and J are TRBV2 and TRBJ1-6; D perhaps matches TRBD1 (6 bases). Germline lookup yields CDR1 SNHLY and CDR2 FYNNEI. The V gene lost 5 bases and the J gene lost 0 bases, with 17 bases spanning the gap. The CDR3 is 18 residues long. The CDR3 sequence is CASSPSAVGGSYNSPLHF. The CDR3 region has the DNA TGTGCCAGCAGTCCCTCGGCGGTAGGGGGCTCCTATAATTCACCCCTCCACTTT.

This clone was seen more than once but under ten times. The chain has TRBV7-9 and TRBJ2-1; tentatively, D is TRBD1 (6 bases). V gave up 5 bases and J gave up 7 bases, with 15 bases separating them. Germline assignment: CDR1 SEHNR and CDR2 FQNEAQ (reference sequence). The CDR3 runs to 14 residues. The CDR3 region has the DNA TGTGCCAGCAGCCGAGGGGGAGAACTTAATGAGCAGTTCTTC. Its translation: CASSRGGELNEQFF.

V and J are TRBV6-5 and TRBJ2-7; 7 bases match TRBD2. The CDR3 totals 12 residues. Germline V lookup: CDR1 MNHEY, CDR2 SVGAGI. V was pared by 6 bases and J by 3 bases, with 2 bases of the junction left unmatched. The CDR3 DNA reads as TGTGCCAGCAGGCGGGGGAGCTACGAGCAGTACTTC. Its protein is CASRRGSYEQYF.

The CDR3 coding sequence is TGTGCCAGCAGTTTCGGGACAGGTAATCAGCCCCAGCATTTT. Translating gives CASSFGTGNQPQHF. The genes are TRBV28 and TRBJ1-5, with 8 positions matching TRBD1. The CDR3 consists of 14 residues. Germline V gives CDR1 MDHEN, CDR2 SYDVKM. V shed 3 bases and J 4 bases; nucleotides not matched to a gene: 2.

The chain couples TRBV10-3 to TRBJ1-3; D gene ambiguous. Germline CDR1 and CDR2: ENHRY and SYGVKD. The CDR3 runs to 13 residues. Trimming pared 5 bases from V and 4 bases from J, leaving 9 bases between. The CDR3 DNA reads as TGTGCCATCAGTATGGGGTACGGAAACACCATATATTTT. Its translation: CAISMGYGNTIYF.

Concerning this clone: Other DNA variants within this sample encode the same CDR3. The rearrangement uses TRBV7-3 and TRBJ2-2, with a weak D call TRBD1 (6 bases). This CDR3 comprises 15 residues. Looked up from germline, CDR1 is SGHTA and CDR2 is FQGTGA. Trimming pared 5 bases from V and 3 bases from J, leaving 13 bases between. The CDR3 protein is CASSAYRAHTGELFF. In nucleotides, the CDR3 is TGTGCCAGCAGCGCATACAGGGCTCACACCGGGGAGCTGTTTTTT.

This clone has only one observation. V usage is TRBV27 and J usage is TRBJ2-7, with D uncertain. CDR3 size: 14 residues. V was cut by 6 bases and J by 5 bases, with 17 bases left in between. Germline V gene sequence: CDR1 MNHEY, CDR2 SMNVEV (reference sequence). CDR3 bases: TGTGCCAGCAGGGAAGGCTTAACAAGGGACGAGCAGTACTTC. The encoded protein is CASREGLTRDEQYF.

This sequence joins TRBV6-5 and TRBJ2-5; TRBD2 agrees at 8 bases. This CDR3 has 14 residues. The ends lost 1 base at V and 4 bases at J; junction bases unmatched: 2. The V gene's germline CDR1 is MNHEY and CDR2 SVGAGI. The CDR3 protein is CASSYLAGLETQYF. The CDR3 DNA follows: TGTGCCAGCAGTTACTTAGCGGGGTTAGAGACCCAGTACTTC.

This clone was seen just once. Other DNA sequences from this sample encode an identical CDR3 as well. The rearrangement joins TRBV19 to TRBJ1-5; 7 positions match TRBD1. The V and J ends lost 2 bases and 9 bases, in that order; junction bases with no gene match: 7. In germline, CDR1 is LNHDA, CDR2 SQIVND (reference sequence). This CDR3 contains 14 residues. Here the CDR3 DNA reads TGTGCCAGTAGTATACGACAGGGAGGTTTGCCCCAGCATTTT. Translated, it gives CASSIRQGGLPQHF.

The chain links TRBV15 to TRBJ2-2, with a weak D call TRBD2 (5 bases). From germline, CDR1 is LNHNV and CDR2 YYDKDF (reference sequence). CDR3 length: 16 amino acids. V shed 0 bases and J shed 5 bases, with 13 bases lying between them. The CDR3 loop reads CATSRDSGVLTGELFF. The CDR3 region has the DNA TGTGCCACCAGCAGAGATTCCGGGGTATTGACCGGGGAGCTGTTTTTT.

The chain is built from TRBV5-4 and TRBJ2-1; 9 bases are a match to TRBD2. The CDR3 covers 15 residues. Germline trimming cut 1 base from V and 8 bases from J; bases unmatched to any gene: 7. CDR1 and CDR2 (germline): SGHNT, YYREEE (reference sequence). The CDR3: CASSLTSGGMDEQFF. CDR3 DNA sequence: TGTGCCAGCAGCTTGACGAGCGGGGGGATGGATGAGCAGTTCTTC.

Written as DNA, the CDR3 is TGTGCCAGCGGAGAAAACACTGAAGCTTTCTTT. It specifies CASGENTEAFF. The chain uses TRBV9 and TRBJ1-1; D is unresolved. Trimming left V 7 bases short and J 2 bases short, with 6 bases between. The CDR3 contains 11 residues. Germline CDR1 and CDR2: SGDLS and YYNGEE.

This chain links TRBV5-1 with TRBJ2-3, with 10 bases identical to TRBD2. The CDR3 covers 16 residues. V was clipped by 1 base and J by 0 bases; unmatched bases: 2. The germline gives CDR1 SGHRS, CDR2 YFSETQ. The CDR3 loop is CASSLQAGGSTDTQYF. CDR3 bases: TGCGCCAGCAGCTTGCAAGCGGGGGGGAGCACAGATACGCAGTATTTT. The full variable domain, completed using reference TRBV5-1 and TRBJ2-3, is KAGVTQTPRYLIKTRGQQVTLSCSPISGHRSVSWYQQTPGQGLQFLFEYFSETQRNKGNFPGRFSGRQFSNSRSEMNVSTLELGDSALYLCASSLQAGGSTDTQYFGPGTRLTVL.

This clone occurred once. V and J are TRBV27 and TRBJ1-4, with 7 bases matching TRBD1. CDR1 MNHEY and CDR2 SMNVEV come from the germline V gene (reference sequence). The CDR3 extends over 12 amino acids. After removal of 5 bases from V and 12 bases from J, the junction contained 6 bases not matched to a gene. In DNA, the CDR3 is TGTGCCAGCAGTAACAGGGGTGCTGAACTGTTTTTT. Translated: CASSNRGAELFF.

The V and J genes are TRBV11-3 and TRBJ2-3; TRBD1 is a possible D gene (5 bases). V was pared by 4 bases and J by 12 bases, with 17 bases between. The CDR3 consists of 13 residues. Germline CDR1 reads SGHNT; CDR2 reads YENEEA. The CDR3 region is CASSSRGAGPQYF. CDR3 nucleotide sequence: TGTGCCAGCAGCTCCCGTGGGGCAGGGCCCCAGTATTTT.

This sequence joins TRBV6-1 and TRBJ2-7; a possible D gene is TRBD2 (7 bases). Germline assignment: CDR1 MNHNS and CDR2 SASEGT. The CDR3 runs 15 residues. The V gene lost 0 bases and the J gene lost 5 bases, with 14 bases spanning the gap. Here the CDR3 reads CASSEAGGRKNEQYF. The CDR3 region has the DNA TGTGCCAGCAGTGAAGCGGGGGGGCGAAAGAACGAGCAGTACTTC.

The chain uses TRBV7-9 and TRBJ2-1; TRBD1 might be the D (5 bases). This CDR3 has 13 residues. V was cut by 4 bases and J by 4 bases, with 8 bases left in between. Per the germline V gene, CDR1 is SEHNR and CDR2 is FQNEAQ (reference sequence). The CDR3: CASSSRQYNEQFF. CDR3 sequence (DNA): TGTGCCAGCAGCTCCAGACAGTACAATGAGCAGTTCTTC.

The chain employs TRBV11-2 and TRBJ2-7; D gene unclear. The CDR3 consists of 15 residues. Germline CDR1 is SGHAT and CDR2 is FQNNGV. Between the trimmed V and J ends, which lost 5 bases and 3 bases, there was a span of 17 bases. The DNA for the CDR3 is TGTGCCAGCAGCCCGCCCGGCAGAGCGTTCTACGAGCAGTACTTC. Translation gives CASSPPGRAFYEQYF.

The chain joins TRBV2 to TRBJ2-7, with TRBD1 identical over 9 bases. This CDR3 is 16 amino acids long. J was trimmed by 5 bases and V by 6 bases; bases with no gene match: 14. The germline gives CDR1 SNHLY, CDR2 FYNNEI. CDR3 nucleotides: TGTGCCAGCAGGCCTCTGTGGGACAGGGTGAACCACGAGCAGTACTTC. Residues: CASRPLWDRVNHEQYF.

The chain joins TRBV18 to TRBJ2-5; D tentatively reads TRBD1 or TRBD2 (5 bases each). CDR1 KGHSH and CDR2 LQKENI come from the germline V gene. The CDR3 totals 14 residues. The V gene lost 3 bases and the J gene lost 2 bases, with 10 bases spanning the gap. CDR3 loop: CASSPGTPQETQYF. DNA for the CDR3: TGTGCCAGCTCACCGGGGACGCCACAAGAGACCCAGTACTTC.